A few counts support the clone carrying this T cell receptor (beta chain). Its antigen remains unknown. The data stem from a study of blood T cells in healthy people across ages. With a J-beta primer mix and a sample-barcoded 5' primer, a second PCR ran about 7 to 11 cycles. Sequencing of every sample gave 2.5 million or more CDR3-containing paired-end reads. MiXCR, run by TCRdb on the 5' RACE reads, gives a single entry per CDR3 protein. The table has 850,000 to 1,100,000 distinct CDR3 sequences, more than 30% seen once. Study conclusions and caveats: Investigators viewed diversity estimates from one million T cells as underestimates, the study reported.

This CDR3 is built from 14 residues. The germline CDR1 and CDR2 sequences are MGHRA and YSYEKL. V lost 0 bases and J lost 5, with 8 bases in between. Total RNA amounts of at least 5.5 micrograms were extracted per sample. The chain has TRBV4-1 and TRBJ1-5; D is ambiguous. The clonotype originates from a man younger than 35 in good health. Sequenced sample: blood. In DNA, the CDR3 is TGCGCCAGCAGCCAAGATAAAAACTATCAGCCCCAGCATTTT. Translating gives CASSQDKNYQPQHF.